The source of this TCR beta chain is a study of cytomegalovirus exposure and HLA in healthy donors. The study's findings and limits: TCR beta V segments were, for the most part, productive about 90% or about 30% of the time in an earlier analysis. Three of the chains that were CMV-associated were confirmed in vitro to be specific for CMV antigens.

To note about this clone: Its antigen remains unknown.

The PCR ran on 60 Vbeta and 13 Jbeta primers. Assay: immunoSEQ multiplex PCR; the TCRdb copy retains only in-frame clones and omits some. In the table there are about 160,000 clones, roughly 80% of which are singletons. Looked up from germline, CDR1 is SGHAT and CDR2 is FQNNGV. The CDR3 loop spans 13 amino acids. Trimming left V 0 bases short and J 4 bases short, with 5 bases between. This clonotype was sampled from a woman aged 45 to 65 in good health and CMV-seronegative. Sequenced material: PBMCs. The V call is TRBV11-2, the J call TRBJ2-3; D is uncertain. The chain's CDR3 is CASSLDAADTQYF. CDR3 DNA sequence: TGTGCCAGCAGCTTAGATGCGGCAGATACGCAGTATTTT.